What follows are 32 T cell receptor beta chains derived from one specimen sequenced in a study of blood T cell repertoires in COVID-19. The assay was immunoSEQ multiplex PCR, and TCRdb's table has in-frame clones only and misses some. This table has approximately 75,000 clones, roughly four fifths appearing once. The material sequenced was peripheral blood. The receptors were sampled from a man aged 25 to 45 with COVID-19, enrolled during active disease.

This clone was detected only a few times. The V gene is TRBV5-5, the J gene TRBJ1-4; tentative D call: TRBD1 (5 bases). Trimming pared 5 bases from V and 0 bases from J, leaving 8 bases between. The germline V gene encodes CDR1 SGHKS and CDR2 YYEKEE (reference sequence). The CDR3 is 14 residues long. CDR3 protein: CASSFRATNEKLFF. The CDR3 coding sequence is TGTGCCAGCAGTTTCAGGGCAACTAATGAAAAACTGTTTTTT.

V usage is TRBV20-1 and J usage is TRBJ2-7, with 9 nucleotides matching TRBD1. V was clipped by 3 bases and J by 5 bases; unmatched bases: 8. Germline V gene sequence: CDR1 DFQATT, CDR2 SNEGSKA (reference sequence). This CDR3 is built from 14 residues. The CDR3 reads CSASGDRDFDEQYF. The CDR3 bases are TGCAGTGCTAGTGGGGACAGGGACTTCGACGAGCAGTACTTC.

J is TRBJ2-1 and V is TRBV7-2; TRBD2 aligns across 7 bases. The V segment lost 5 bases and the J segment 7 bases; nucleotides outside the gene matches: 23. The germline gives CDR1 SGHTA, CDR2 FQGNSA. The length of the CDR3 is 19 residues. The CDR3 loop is CASSPIPNGGGGYRNEQFF. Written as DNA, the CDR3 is TGTGCCAGCAGCCCAATCCCAAATGGTGGCGGGGGTTACAGGAATGAGCAGTTCTTC.

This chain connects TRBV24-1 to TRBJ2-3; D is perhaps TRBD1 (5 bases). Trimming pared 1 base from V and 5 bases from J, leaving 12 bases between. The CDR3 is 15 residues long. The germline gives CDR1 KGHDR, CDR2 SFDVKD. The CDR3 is CATSDFTRDGDTQYF. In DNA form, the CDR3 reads TGTGCCACCAGTGATTTCACCAGGGATGGAGATACGCAGTATTTT.

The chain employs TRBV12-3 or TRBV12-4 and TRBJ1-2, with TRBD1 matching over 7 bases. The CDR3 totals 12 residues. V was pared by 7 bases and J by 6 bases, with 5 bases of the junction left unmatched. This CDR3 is CASTLTGNGYTF. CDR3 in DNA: TGTGCCAGCACCTTGACAGGGAATGGCTACACCTTC.

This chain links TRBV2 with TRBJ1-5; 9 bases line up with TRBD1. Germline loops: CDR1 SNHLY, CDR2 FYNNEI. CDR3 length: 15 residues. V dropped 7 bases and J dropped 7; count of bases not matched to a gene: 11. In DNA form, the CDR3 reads TGTGCCAGCATGGCGGACAGGGGTAGAGGGCAGCCCCAGCATTTT. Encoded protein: CASMADRGRGQPQHF. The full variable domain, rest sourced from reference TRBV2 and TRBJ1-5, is EPEVTQTPSHQVTQMGQEVILRCVPISNHLYFYWYRQILGQKVEFLVSFYNNEISEKSEIFDDQFSVERPDGSNFTLKIRSTKLEDSAMYFCASMADRGRGQPQHFGDGTRLSIL.

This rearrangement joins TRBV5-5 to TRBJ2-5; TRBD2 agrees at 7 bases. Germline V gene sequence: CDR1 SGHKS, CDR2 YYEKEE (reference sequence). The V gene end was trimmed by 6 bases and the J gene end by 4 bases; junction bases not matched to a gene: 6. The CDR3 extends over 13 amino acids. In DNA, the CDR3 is TGTGCCAGCACCCGGGGGGATGGAGAGACCCAGTACTTC. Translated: CASTRGDGETQYF.

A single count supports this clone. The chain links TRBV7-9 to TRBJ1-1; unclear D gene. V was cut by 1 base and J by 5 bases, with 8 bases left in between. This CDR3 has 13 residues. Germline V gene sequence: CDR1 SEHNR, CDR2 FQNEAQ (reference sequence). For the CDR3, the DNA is TGTGCCAGCAGCTTAGGGTTGAGTACTGAAGCTTTCTTT. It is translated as CASSLGLSTEAFF.

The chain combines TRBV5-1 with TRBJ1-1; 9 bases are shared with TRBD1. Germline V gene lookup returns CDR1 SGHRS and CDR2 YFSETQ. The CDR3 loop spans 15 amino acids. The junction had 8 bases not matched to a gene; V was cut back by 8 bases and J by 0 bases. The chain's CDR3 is CASMTGGGMNTEAFF. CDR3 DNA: TGCGCCAGTATGACAGGGGGAGGGATGAACACTGAAGCTTTCTTT.

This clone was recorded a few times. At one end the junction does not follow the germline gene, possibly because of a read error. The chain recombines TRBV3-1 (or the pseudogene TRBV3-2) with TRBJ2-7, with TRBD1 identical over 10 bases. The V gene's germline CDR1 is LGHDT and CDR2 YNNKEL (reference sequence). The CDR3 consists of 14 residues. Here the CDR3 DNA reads TGTGCCAGCAACCAAGGGACAGGGGAGTCCGAGCAGTACTTC. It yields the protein CASNQGTGESEQYF.

The CDR3 protein is CASSTAGTDTEAFF. The CDR3 bases are TGTGCCAGTAGTACGGCAGGTACCGACACTGAAGCTTTCTTT. V usage is TRBV19 and J usage is TRBJ1-1; D is unclear. CDR3 length: 14 amino acids. Trimming removed 4 bases at V and 3 bases at J, with 12 bases between. The germline V gene has CDR1 LNHDA and CDR2 SQIVND (reference sequence).

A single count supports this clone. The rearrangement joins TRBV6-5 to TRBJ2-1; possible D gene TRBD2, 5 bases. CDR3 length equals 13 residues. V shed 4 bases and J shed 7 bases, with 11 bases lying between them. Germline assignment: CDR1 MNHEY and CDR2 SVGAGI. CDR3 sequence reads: CASSLTPGNEQFF. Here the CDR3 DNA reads TGTGCCAGCAGTTTGACCCCGGGGAATGAGCAGTTCTTC.

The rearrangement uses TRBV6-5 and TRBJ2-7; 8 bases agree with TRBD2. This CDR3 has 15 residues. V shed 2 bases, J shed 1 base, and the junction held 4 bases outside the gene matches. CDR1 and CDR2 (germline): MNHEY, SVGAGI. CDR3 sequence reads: CASSYGGRRSYEQYF. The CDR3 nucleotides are TGTGCCAGCAGTTACGGCGGGAGGAGATCCTACGAGCAGTACTTC.

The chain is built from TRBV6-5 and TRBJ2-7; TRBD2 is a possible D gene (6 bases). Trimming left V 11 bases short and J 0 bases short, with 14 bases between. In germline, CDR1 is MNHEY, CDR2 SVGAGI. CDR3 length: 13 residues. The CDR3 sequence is CAVKRGNSYEQYF. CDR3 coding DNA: TGTGCCGTAAAGCGCGGGAACTCCTACGAGCAGTACTTC.

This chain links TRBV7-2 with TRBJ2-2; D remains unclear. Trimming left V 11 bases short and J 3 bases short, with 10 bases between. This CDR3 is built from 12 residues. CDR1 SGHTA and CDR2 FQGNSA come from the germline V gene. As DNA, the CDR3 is TGTGCCGCAACCCCGGACACCGGGGAGCTGTTTTTT. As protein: CAATPDTGELFF.

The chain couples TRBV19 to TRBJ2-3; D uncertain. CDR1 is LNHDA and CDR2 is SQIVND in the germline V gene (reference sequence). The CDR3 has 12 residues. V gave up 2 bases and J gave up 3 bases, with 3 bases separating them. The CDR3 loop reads CASSITTDTQYF. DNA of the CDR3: TGTGCCAGTAGTATAACTACAGATACGCAGTATTTT.

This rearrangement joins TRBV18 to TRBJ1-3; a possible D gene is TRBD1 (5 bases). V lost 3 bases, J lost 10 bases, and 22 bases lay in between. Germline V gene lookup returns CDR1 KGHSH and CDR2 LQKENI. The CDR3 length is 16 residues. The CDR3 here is CASSPRAQTAGSTIYF. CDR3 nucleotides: TGTGCCAGCTCACCGCGGGCCCAGACAGCGGGTAGTACCATATATTTT.

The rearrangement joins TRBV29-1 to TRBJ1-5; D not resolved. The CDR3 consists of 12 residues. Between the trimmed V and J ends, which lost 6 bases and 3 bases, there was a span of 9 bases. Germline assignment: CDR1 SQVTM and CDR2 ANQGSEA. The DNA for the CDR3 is TGCAGCGTCGGCGGACTCAATCAGCCCCAGCATTTT. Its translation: CSVGGLNQPQHF.

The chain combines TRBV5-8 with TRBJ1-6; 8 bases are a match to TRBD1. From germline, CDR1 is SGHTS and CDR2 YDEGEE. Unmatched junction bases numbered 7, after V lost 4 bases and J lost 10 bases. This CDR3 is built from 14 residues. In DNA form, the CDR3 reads TGTGCCAGCAGCCAGACAGGGGTTCAATCACCCCTCCACTTT. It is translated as CASSQTGVQSPLHF.

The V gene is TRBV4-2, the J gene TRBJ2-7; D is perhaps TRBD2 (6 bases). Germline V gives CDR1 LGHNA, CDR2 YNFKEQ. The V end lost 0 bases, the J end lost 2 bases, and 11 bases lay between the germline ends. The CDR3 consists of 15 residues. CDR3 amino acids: CASSQEFSGPYEQYF. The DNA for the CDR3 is TGTGCCAGCAGCCAAGAGTTTAGCGGACCCTACGAGCAGTACTTC.

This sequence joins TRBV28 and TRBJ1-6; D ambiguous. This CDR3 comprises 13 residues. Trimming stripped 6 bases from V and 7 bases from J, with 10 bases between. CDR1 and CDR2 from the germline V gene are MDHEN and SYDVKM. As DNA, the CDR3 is TGTGCCAGCAGGAAACAGTTCAATTCACCCCTCCACTTT. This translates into CASRKQFNSPLHF.

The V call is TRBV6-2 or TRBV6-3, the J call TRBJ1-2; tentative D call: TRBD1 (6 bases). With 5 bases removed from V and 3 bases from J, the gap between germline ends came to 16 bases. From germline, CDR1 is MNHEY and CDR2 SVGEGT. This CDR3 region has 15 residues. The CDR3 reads CASSPGPGDDYGYTF. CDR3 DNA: TGTGCCAGCAGTCCCGGCCCAGGGGATGACTATGGCTACACCTTC.

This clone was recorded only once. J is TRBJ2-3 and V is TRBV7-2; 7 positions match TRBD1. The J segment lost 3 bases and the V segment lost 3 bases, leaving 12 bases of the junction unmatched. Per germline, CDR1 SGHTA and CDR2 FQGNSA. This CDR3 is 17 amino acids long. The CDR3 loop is CASSFPGTAIWTDTQYF. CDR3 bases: TGTGCCAGCAGCTTCCCCGGGACAGCTATTTGGACAGATACGCAGTATTTT.

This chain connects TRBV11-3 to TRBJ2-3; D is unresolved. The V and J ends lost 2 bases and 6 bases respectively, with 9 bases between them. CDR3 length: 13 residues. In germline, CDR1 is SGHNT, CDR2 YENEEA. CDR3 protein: CASSLNSLDTQYF. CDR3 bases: TGTGCCAGCAGCTTAAACAGTTTGGATACGCAGTATTTT.

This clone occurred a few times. CDR3 sequence reads: CASSQDLAGGPHEQYF. As DNA, the CDR3 is TGTGCCAGCAGTCAAGATCTAGCGGGAGGGCCCCACGAGCAGTACTTC. The chain employs TRBV28 and TRBJ2-7; TRBD2 matches at 12 bases. The CDR3 has 16 residues. Germline lookup yields CDR1 MDHEN and CDR2 SYDVKM. V shed 5 bases and J 5 bases; nucleotides not matched to a gene: 10.

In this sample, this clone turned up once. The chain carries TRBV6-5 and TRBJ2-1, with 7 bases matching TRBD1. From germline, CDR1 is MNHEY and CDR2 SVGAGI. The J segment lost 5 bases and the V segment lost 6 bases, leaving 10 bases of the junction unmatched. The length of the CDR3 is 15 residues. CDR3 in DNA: TGTGCCAGCAGCTTATCCGGGACAGTTCACAATGAGCAGTTCTTC. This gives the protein CASSLSGTVHNEQFF.

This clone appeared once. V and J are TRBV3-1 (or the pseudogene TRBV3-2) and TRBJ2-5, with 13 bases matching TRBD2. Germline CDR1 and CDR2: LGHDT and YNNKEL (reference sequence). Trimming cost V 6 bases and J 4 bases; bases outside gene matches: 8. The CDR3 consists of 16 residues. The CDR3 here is CASRRTSGSVPETQYF. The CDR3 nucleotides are TGTGCCAGCAGAAGGACTAGCGGGAGCGTCCCAGAGACCCAGTACTTC.

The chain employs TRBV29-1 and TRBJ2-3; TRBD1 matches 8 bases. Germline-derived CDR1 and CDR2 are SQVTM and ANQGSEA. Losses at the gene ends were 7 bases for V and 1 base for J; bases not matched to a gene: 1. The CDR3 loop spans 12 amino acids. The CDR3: CSATGGTDTQYF. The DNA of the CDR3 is TGCAGCGCGACAGGGGGCACAGATACGCAGTATTTT.

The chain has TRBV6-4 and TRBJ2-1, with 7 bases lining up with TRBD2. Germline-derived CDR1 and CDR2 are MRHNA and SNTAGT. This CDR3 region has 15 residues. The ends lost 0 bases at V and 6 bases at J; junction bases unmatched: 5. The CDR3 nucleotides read TGTGCCAGCAGTGACTCGGGACTACCTCGCAATGAGCAGTTCTTC. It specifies CASSDSGLPRNEQFF.

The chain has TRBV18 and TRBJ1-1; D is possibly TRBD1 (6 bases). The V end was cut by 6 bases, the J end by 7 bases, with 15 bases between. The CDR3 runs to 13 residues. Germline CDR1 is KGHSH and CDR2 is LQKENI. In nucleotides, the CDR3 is TGTGCCAGCTCGCGGACAGTACAGTATGAAGCTTTCTTT. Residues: CASSRTVQYEAFF.

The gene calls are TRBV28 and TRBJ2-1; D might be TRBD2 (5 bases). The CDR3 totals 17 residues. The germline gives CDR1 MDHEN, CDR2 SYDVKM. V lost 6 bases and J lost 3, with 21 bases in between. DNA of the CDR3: TGTGCCAGCAGCCCGGACTTTACCGGACCAATCTACAATGAGCAGTTCTTC. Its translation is CASSPDFTGPIYNEQFF.

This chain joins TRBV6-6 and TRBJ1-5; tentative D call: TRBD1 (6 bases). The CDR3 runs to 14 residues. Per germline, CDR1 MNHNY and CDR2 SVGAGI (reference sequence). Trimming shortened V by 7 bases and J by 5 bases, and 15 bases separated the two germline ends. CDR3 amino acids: CASTPTGNDQPQHF. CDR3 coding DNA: TGTGCCAGCACCCCCACAGGGAACGATCAGCCCCAGCATTTT.